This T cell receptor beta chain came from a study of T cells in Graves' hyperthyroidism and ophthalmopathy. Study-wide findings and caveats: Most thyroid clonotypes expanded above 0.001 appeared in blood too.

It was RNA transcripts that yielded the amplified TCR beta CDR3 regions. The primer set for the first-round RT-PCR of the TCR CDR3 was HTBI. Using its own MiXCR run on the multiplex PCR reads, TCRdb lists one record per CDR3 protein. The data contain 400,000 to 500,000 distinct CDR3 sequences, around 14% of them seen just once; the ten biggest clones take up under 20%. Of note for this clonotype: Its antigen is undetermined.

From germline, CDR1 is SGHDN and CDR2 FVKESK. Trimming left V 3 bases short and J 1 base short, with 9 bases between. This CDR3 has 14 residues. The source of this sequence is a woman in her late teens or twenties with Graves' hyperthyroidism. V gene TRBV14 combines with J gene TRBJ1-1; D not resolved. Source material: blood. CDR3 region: CASSQAISNTEAFF. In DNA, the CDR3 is TGTGCCAGCAGCCAGGCCATATCGAACACTGAAGCTTTCTTT.